This section outlines one T cell receptor beta chain sequence together with its context. In the PCR, 60 Vbeta and 13 Jbeta primers were used. The assay was immunoSEQ multiplex PCR, and TCRdb's table has in-frame clones only and misses some. The profile covers about 92,000 clones, with roughly 71% appearing a single time and approximately 2.9% taken by the ten largest. These data are taken from a study of cytomegalovirus exposure and HLA in healthy donors. Study-level background: Earlier results showed 90 million to 130 million unique TCR beta sequences derived from approximately 170 million T cells. A data release that came early held about 89 million unique TCRs from HLA-typed donors.

V gave up 5 bases and J gave up 6 bases, with 14 bases separating them. The germline CDR1 and CDR2 sequences are SEHNR and FQNEAQ (reference sequence). The CDR3 totals 13 residues. The specimen sequenced was PBMCs. The TCR sequence derives from a man aged 45-65 years in good health and CMV-seronegative. The rearrangement uses TRBV7-9 and TRBJ2-7; D is perhaps TRBD2 (6 bases). For the CDR3, the DNA is TGTGCCAGCAGCCGGGGCCTGGGAGGCGAGCAGTACGTC. Protein product: CASSRGLGGEQYV.